This T cell receptor beta chain was observed in a study of T cells in Graves' hyperthyroidism and ophthalmopathy. Across the whole study: The initial diagnosis was the point when peripheral blood was collected, ahead of any treatment. Broader study findings: Ophthalmopathy cases were set apart from stable hyperthyroidism by a 13 V-J model. The model made its ophthalmopathy prediction, and onset followed a median approximately 6 months later.

Trimming pared 1 base from V and 6 bases from J, leaving 16 bases between. CDR3 length: 15 residues. Germline V gene lookup returns CDR1 MNHEY and CDR2 SMNVEV (reference sequence). Amplification yielded TCR beta CDR3 regions, with RNA transcripts as the source. First-round RT-PCR with HTBI primers amplified the TCR CDR3 region. TCRdb re-called the multiplex PCR reads through MiXCR, storing one row per CDR3 protein. The sample contains approximately 620,000 distinct CDR3 sequences, about 14% of which appear only once. Ten or more counts support this clonotype. The antigen is undetermined. Blood from later-ophthalmopathy patients was taken at first hyperthyroidism diagnosis.

Material for sequencing was blood. This chain links TRBV27 with TRBJ2-7; possible D gene TRBD1, 5 bases. This sequence originates from a woman aged 30 to 39 with Graves' hyperthyroidism that later progressed to Graves' ophthalmopathy. The CDR3 DNA sequence: TGTGCCAGCAGTTTATACGCCAGGGCCCTTGCCGAGCAGTACTTC. The encoded protein is CASSLYARALAEQYF.